The rows below give T cell receptor beta chains drawn from one sample of a study of T cell responses to AZD1222 COVID-19 vaccine. Profiling relied on immunoSEQ multiplex PCR, and the TCRdb table lists in-frame clones only, not all of them. The sample holds 130,000 to 150,000 clones, roughly 93% seen once. The sample was peripheral blood, taken 28 days after the second AZD1222 dose. The receptors were sampled from an adult who received the AZD1222 COVID-19 vaccine. CDR3s include the opening cysteine and the closing phenylalanine or tryptophan. The order of the fields is J gene, clone size, V gene, D gene, CDR3 DNA, CDR3 protein. A D gene is named only where the DNA matches it firmly. Clone size is not always given. Where it is, it says once, few, many or a class for expanded clones.

TRBJ2-7 . TRBV5-1 . TGCGCCAGCAGCTTGGCCGTTTGGGGAACCAAAGGGGGATCTGAGCAGTACTTC CASSLAVWGTKGGSEQYF
TRBJ1-4 . TRBV7-9 . TGTGCCAGCAGCTCCATCGACCGGCGGCTGTTTTTT CASSSIDRRLFF
TRBJ2-1 . TRBV18 TRBD1 TGTGCCAGCTCACTCCGACAGGGGGCTGGGGACAATGAGCAGTTCTTC CASSLRQGAGDNEQFF
TRBJ1-6 . TRBV18 TRBD1 TGTGCCAGCTCACCACGGGACAGGGGAGGGGATTCACCCCTCCACTTT CASSPRDRGGDSPLHF
TRBJ2-3 . TRBV2 . TGTGCCAGCTGCCCCTTCCCGGATACGCAGTATTTT CASCPFPDTQYF
TRBJ2-1 . TRBV6-5 TRBD2 TGTGCCAGCAGGGTTAGCGGGAGGTGGAATGAGCAGTTCTTC CASRVSGRWNEQFF
TRBJ2-7 . TRBV7-3 TRBD2 TGTGCCAGCAGCTCCCGGGAGGGCCCACGAGGGGAGCAGTACTTC CASSSREGPRGEQYF
TRBJ2-5 . TRBV21-1 . TGTGCCAGCAGCAAAGAAAAGAGACCTCAGCCCCAAGAGACCCAGTACTTC CASSKEKRPQPQETQYF
TRBJ1-2 . TRBV4-1 . TGCGCCAGCAGCCCCGGGCCGGGAACCTACTATGGCTACACCTTC CASSPGPGTYYGYTF
TRBJ2-3 . TRBV15 . TGTGCCACCAGCAGATTCGGGGGCGTGGGGGTGAGCACAGATACGCAGTATTTT CATSRFGGVGVSTDTQYF
TRBJ2-1 . TRBV19 . TGTGCCAGTAGTATGGCGGGGCTAGCGCCCTACAATGAGCAGTTCTTC CASSMAGLAPYNEQFF
TRBJ1-5 . TRBV9 . TGTGCCAGCAGCTCAATTTTGGGTCAGCCCCAGCATTTT CASSSILGQPQHF
TRBJ2-1 . TRBV19 . TGTGCCAGTAGCCCCGGGCTCGTCTCCTACAATGAGCAGTTCTTC CASSPGLVSYNEQFF
TRBJ1-5 . TRBV28 . TGTGCCAGCAGTTTGGCGGGTTCTAGCAATCAGCCCCAGCATTTT CASSLAGSSNQPQHF
TRBJ1-2 . TRBV11-2 . TGTGCCAGCAGCACCTACAGGGACGACGGCTACACCTTC CASSTYRDDGYTF
TRBJ1-5 . TRBV24-1 . TGTGCCACCGGTAAGGGGTTGAGGGACAGCAATCAGCCCCAGCATTTT CATGKGLRDSNQPQHF
TRBJ2-1 . TRBV9 . TGTGCCAGCAGCGTGGCGGCGGGTTCCTACAATGAGCAGTTCTTC CASSVAAGSYNEQFF
TRBJ1-3 . TRBV6-5 . TGTGCCAGCAGGTCCCACAGAAACTCTGGAAACACCATATATTTT CASRSHRNSGNTIYF
TRBJ1-1 . TRBV4-1 . TGCGCCAGCAGCCGCGACGACACGTGGAACACTGAAGCTTTCTTT CASSRDDTWNTEAFF
TRBJ1-1 . TRBV5-1 . TGCGCCAGCAGCTCGACAGCGAACACTGAAGCTTTCTTT CASSSTANTEAFF
TRBJ1-2 . TRBV3-1/TRBV3-2 . TGTGCCAGCAGCCTACTCGGGCACGGCTACACCTTC CASSLLGHGYTF
TRBJ1-2 once TRBV19 . TGTGCCAGTACTCTAGAGATGGGGGGCGCAGGCGACGGCTACACCTTC CASTLEMGGAGDGYTF
TRBJ2-1 once TRBV2 . TGTGCCAGCAGTGAGGCAGGGGACAATGAGCAGTTCTTC CASSEAGDNEQFF
TRBJ1-2 . TRBV27 . TGTGCCAGCAGTCCCTGGGGCAGTCAATCTGGCTACACCTTC CASSPWGSQSGYTF
TRBJ1-2 . TRBV30 . TGTGCCTGGAGCCGGGGGAATGGCTACACCTTC CAWSRGNGYTF
TRBJ1-6 . TRBV5-6 . TGTGCCAGCAGCTCCTTTACAGGGTATAATTCACCCCTCCACTTT CASSSFTGYNSPLHF
TRBJ2-2 . TRBV5-5 . TGTGCCAGCAGCCAGGGGGGGCTCGGGGAGCTGTTTTTT CASSQGGLGELFF
TRBJ2-5 . TRBV6-5 . TGTGCCAGCAGTTACCCCGGGACAGAGACCCAGTACTTC CASSYPGTETQYF
TRBJ1-1 few TRBV4-1 . TGCGCCAGCAGCCACCCCGTCGTGCGGGTGAACACTGAAGCTTTCTTT CASSHPVVRVNTEAFF
TRBJ2-7 once TRBV2 . TGTGCCAGCAGTGAAGCCCGCCAGCAGTACTTC CASSEARQQYF
TRBJ2-1 . TRBV2 TRBD2 TGTGCCAGCAGTGACCCCCTCAGGACTAGGGACCGCTACAATGAGCAGTTCTTC CASSDPLRTRDRYNEQFF
TRBJ1-2 . TRBV27 . TGTGCCAGCAGCCCCTCCGACAGTAGGAACTATGGCTACACCTTC CASSPSDSRNYGYTF
TRBJ2-2 . TRBV7-9 TRBD1 TGTGCCAGCAGTAACGGACAGGGCGTGAACACCGGGGAGCTGTTTTTT CASSNGQGVNTGELFF
TRBJ2-1 . TRBV7-9 . TGTGCCAGCAGCCGCTCAAGTAGTGTCAATGAGCAGTTCTTC CASSRSSSVNEQFF
TRBJ1-1 once TRBV29-1 . TGCAGCGTTTCAATGAACACTGAAGCTTTCTTT CSVSMNTEAFF
TRBJ2-3 . TRBV6-5 TRBD2 TGTGCCAGCAGCCTTAGTATAGCGGGTGTGGATACGCAGTATTTT CASSLSIAGVDTQYF
TRBJ1-1 once TRBV5-5 TRBD1 TGTGCCAGCAGCCTCCTCCTCGACAGGGGCGGGAACACTGAAGCTTTCTTT CASSLLLDRGGNTEAFF
TRBJ2-2 . TRBV6-1 . TGTGCCAGCAGTGGTCTCATGGGAGGTATGGACACCGGGGAGCTGTTTTTT CASSGLMGGMDTGELFF
TRBJ2-3 . TRBV7-8 TRBD1 TGTGCCAGCAGCACCCAGGGGGAAGGCACAGATACGCAGTATTTT CASSTQGEGTDTQYF
TRBJ1-5 . TRBV9 . TGTGCCAGCAGCGTGGGGGTCAATAGCAATCAGCCCCAGCATTTT CASSVGVNSNQPQHF
TRBJ2-2 once TRBV2 . TGTGCCAGCAGTCCACTAGTGAACACCGGGGAGCTGTTTTTT CASSPLVNTGELFF
TRBJ2-7 . TRBV5-1 . TGCGCCAGTAAAACAGGGACTAACTACGAGCAGTACTTC CASKTGTNYEQYF
TRBJ2-3 . TRBV5-1 TRBD2 TGCGCCAGCAGTGGGATAGCGGGGGGGCCGGGCACAGATACGCAGTATTTT CASSGIAGGPGTDTQYF
TRBJ1-4 . TRBV4-1 . TGCGCCAGCAGCCAAGGAGTTAATGAAAAACTGTTTTTT CASSQGVNEKLFF
TRBJ1-2 . TRBV6-6 . TGTGCCAGCAGTTTTGACAGGACGGGTGGCTACACCTTC CASSFDRTGGYTF
TRBJ2-3 . TRBV19 . TGTGCCAGTAGTGCACGGGGGGCCTACACAGATACGCAGTATTTT CASSARGAYTDTQYF
TRBJ1-2 . TRBV23-1 TRBD1 TGCGCCAGCAGTCAAGCGACAGGGCCCAGCTACACCTTC CASSQATGPSYTF
TRBJ2-1 . TRBV7-9 TRBD2 TGTGCCAGCAGCTTACGAGGGGGGAGTAGCGGGGACTACAATGAGCAGTTCTTC CASSLRGGSSGDYNEQFF
TRBJ2-2 . TRBV19 . TGTGCCAGTAGTATTGCTTCTAGGAGGTCGTTCACCGGGGAGCTGTTTTTT CASSIASRRSFTGELFF